These 10 T cell receptor beta chains share one sample of origin, sequenced in a study of T cells in Graves' hyperthyroidism and ophthalmopathy. RNA transcripts yielded amplified TCR beta CDR3 regions. The study used the HTBI primer set for a first-round RT-PCR of the TCR CDR3. TCRdb re-analysed the multiplex PCR reads in MiXCR, keeping a single row per CDR3 protein. The sample contains 650,000 to 750,000 distinct CDR3 sequences, 14% of which appear only once. Sequencing was performed on blood. The source of these receptors is a woman aged 18-30 years with Graves' hyperthyroidism.

A single count supports this clonotype. This rearrangement joins TRBV7-2 to TRBJ2-5, with 14 nucleotides matching TRBD2. Germline CDR1 and CDR2: SGHTA and FQGNSA. The CDR3 has 18 residues. Trimming removed 4 bases from V and 2 bases from J; junction bases left unmatched: 9. The DNA for the CDR3 is TGTGCCAGCAGCTCGAAGGGACTAGCGGGAGTTTCGCAAGAGACCCAGTACTTC. Translation: CASSSKGLAGVSQETQYF.

This clonotype was found many times. V gene TRBV11-2 combines with J gene TRBJ2-1; D unresolved. Germline-derived CDR1 and CDR2 are SGHAT and FQNNGV. V lost 0 bases, J lost 7 bases, and 13 bases lay in between. The CDR3 is 15 amino acids. The CDR3 here is CASSLDRGPLNEQFF. The CDR3 DNA reads TGTGCCAGCAGCTTAGATCGCGGACCACTTAATGAGCAGTTCTTC.

In this sample, this clonotype turned up many times. This chain joins TRBV2 and TRBJ2-7, with 7 bases lining up with TRBD2. Trimming removed 7 bases from V and 6 bases from J; junction bases left unmatched: 12. Germline CDR1 reads SNHLY; CDR2 reads FYNNEI. The CDR3 loop spans 14 amino acids. The CDR3, as DNA: TGTGCCAGCACTACGGTCCTAGCGGTGGGCGAGCAGTACTTC. This encodes CASTTVLAVGEQYF.

This clonotype was recorded many times. The CDR3 here is CSATELYNEQFF. For the CDR3, the DNA is TGCAGTGCTACCGAACTTTACAATGAGCAGTTCTTC. V is TRBV20-1 and J is TRBJ2-1; no clear D. This CDR3 has 12 amino acids. V lost 4 bases, J lost 4 bases, and 8 bases lay in between. Germline V gives CDR1 DFQATT, CDR2 SNEGSKA (reference sequence).

The chain has TRBV15 and TRBJ2-7; D possibly corresponds to TRBD1 (6 bases). Trimming shortened V by 0 bases and J by 7 bases, and 7 bases separated the two germline ends. CDR1 is LNHNV, CDR2 YYDKDF, per germline (reference sequence). The CDR3 loop spans 12 amino acids. In DNA form, the CDR3 reads TGTGCCACCAGCAGAGACACAGGGGAGCAGTACTTC. It yields the protein CATSRDTGEQYF. Drawing the rest from reference TRBV15 and TRBJ2-7, the complete variable domain is DAMVIQNPRYQVTQFGKPVTLSCSQTLNHNVMYWYQQKSSQAPKLLFHYYDKDFNNEADTPDNFQSRRPNTSFCFLDIRSPGLGDTAMYLCATSRDTGEQYFGPGTRLTVT.

Ten or more counts support this clonotype. This chain connects TRBV11-3 to TRBJ1-3; TRBD1 matches at 8 bases. Germline V gene data show CDR1 as SGHNT and CDR2 as YENEEA. V shed 5 bases and J 3 bases; nucleotides not matched to a gene: 15. The CDR3 contains 18 residues. The CDR3 reads CASSPTRGTGGGGNTIYF. CDR3 bases: TGTGCCAGCAGCCCGACCCGTGGGACAGGAGGAGGTGGAAACACCATATATTTT.

The chain recombines TRBV5-1 with TRBJ2-3; 7 nucleotides line up with TRBD1. Trimming at V came to 3 bases and at J to 2 bases, leaving 9 bases not matched to a gene. The CDR3 is 16 amino acids. The germline V gene encodes CDR1 SGHRS and CDR2 YFSETQ. The CDR3 coding sequence is TGCGCCAGCAGCTCGGGGCGACAGGGTTTCACAGATACGCAGTATTTT. Translation gives CASSSGRQGFTDTQYF.

The rearrangement joins TRBV24-1 to TRBJ2-1, with D tentatively TRBD1 (5 bases). Germline loops: CDR1 KGHDR, CDR2 SFDVKD. V was trimmed by 3 bases and J by 0 bases, leaving 11 bases between them. The CDR3 consists of 16 residues. The CDR3: CATSDEIDSSYNEQFF. The CDR3 nucleotides read TGTGCCACCAGTGATGAGATTGACAGCTCCTACAATGAGCAGTTCTTC.

This clonotype was counted at least ten times. The rearrangement joins TRBV28 to TRBJ1-4; D unclear. Trimming left V 10 bases short and J 0 bases short, with 12 bases between. The CDR3 is 14 residues long. The germline V gene has CDR1 MDHEN and CDR2 SYDVKM. DNA for the CDR3: TGTGCCATTAATAAGGAAGCAACTAATGAAAAACTGTTTTTT. Translation gives CAINKEATNEKLFF.

This clonotype was observed a handful of times. The J gene is TRBJ2-3, the V gene TRBV30; D might be TRBD2 (5 bases). Germline loops: CDR1 GTSNPN, CDR2 SVGIG (reference sequence). The CDR3 runs 13 residues. V was cut by 7 bases and J by 3 bases, with 14 bases left in between. In nucleotides, the CDR3 is TGTGCCTTCGCACTAGGCCATACAGATACGCAGTATTTT. Translating gives CAFALGHTDTQYF. Full variable domain (remainder filled in from reference TRBV30 and TRBJ2-3): SQTIHQWPATLVQPVGSPLSLECTVEGTSNPNLYWYRQAAGRGLQLLFYSVGIGQISSEVPQNLSASRPQDRQFILSSKKLLLSDSGFYLCAFALGHTDTQYFGPGTRLTVL.